This passage covers 32 T cell receptor beta chains from one sample sequenced in a study of blood T cells in healthy people across ages. For the second PCR, which ran for roughly 7 to 11 cycles, a sample-barcoded 5' primer and a J-beta primer mix were used. TCRdb re-called the 5' RACE reads with MiXCR, one entry per CDR3 protein. The sample has 1.5 million to 2 million distinct CDR3 sequences; roughly 27% are singletons. Material for sequencing was blood. The origin of the receptors is a woman younger than 45 in good health.

This clonotype came up a few times. J is TRBJ2-2 and V is TRBV7-3; 9 positions agree with TRBD1. The CDR3 contains 15 residues. The germline V gene has CDR1 SGHTA and CDR2 FQGTGA. Trimming took 0 bases from V and 5 from J; bases not matched to a gene: 1. CDR3 coding DNA: TGTGCCAGCAGCTTAACCGGGACAGGGACCGGGGAGCTGTTTTTT. Amino acids: CASSLTGTGTGELFF.

J is TRBJ2-7 and V is TRBV7-9, with TRBD1 matching over 9 bases. The CDR3 is 14 residues long. CDR1 and CDR2 from the germline V gene are SEHNR and FQNEAQ (reference sequence). V trimming: 5 bases; J trimming: 9 bases; junction bases outside the gene matches: 11. This CDR3 reads CASSLTGGVGGQYF. The DNA of the CDR3 is TGTGCCAGCAGCCTAACAGGGGGCGTAGGCGGGCAGTACTTC.

The chain carries TRBV7-6 and TRBJ2-5; D gene unclear. Trimming stripped 2 bases from V and 5 bases from J, with 18 bases between. CDR1 and CDR2 (germline): SGHVS, FNYEAQ. The length of the CDR3 is 16 residues. DNA of the CDR3: TGTGCCAGCAGCTTAATTGATGCTTGGAATTCGGAGACCCAGTACTTC. This translates into CASSLIDAWNSETQYF.

This clonotype appeared a few times. The V and J genes are TRBV24-1 and TRBJ1-1, with unresolved D. The germline gives CDR1 KGHDR, CDR2 SFDVKD. The CDR3 is 12 amino acids. The V end lost 1 base, the J end lost 5 bases, and 4 bases lay between the germline ends. The DNA of the CDR3 is TGTGCCACCAGTGATTTCAGGACTGAAGCTTTCTTT. It is translated as CATSDFRTEAFF.

The CDR3 nucleotides read TGTGCCAGTAACCGACAGGGGGAACCTACCGGGGAGCTGTTTTTT. Translating it yields CASNRQGEPTGELFF. The J gene is TRBJ2-2, the V gene TRBV7-9, with 9 bases identical to TRBD1. CDR3 length: 15 amino acids. In germline, CDR1 is SEHNR, CDR2 FQNEAQ (reference sequence). The ends lost 9 bases at V and 5 bases at J; junction bases unmatched: 10.

Comments on this clonotype: At one end, the junction sequence differs from germline, possibly due to a read error. The rearrangement uses TRBV3-1 and TRBJ2-3; D perhaps matches TRBD1 (5 bases). This CDR3 spans 11 amino acids. The germline V gene encodes CDR1 LGHDT and CDR2 YNNKEL (reference sequence). DNA for the CDR3: TGTGCCAGCAGGCAAGACAGAACGCAGTATTTT. This translates into CASRQDRTQYF.

The chain is built from TRBV29-1 and TRBJ2-5, with D possibly being TRBD1 (6 bases). The V and J ends lost 0 bases and 13 bases respectively, with 18 bases between them. CDR1 and CDR2 from the germline V gene are SQVTM and ANQGSEA. CDR3 size: 13 residues. Here the CDR3 reads CSVEDQDSPSPYF. The CDR3 DNA reads as TGCAGCGTTGAAGATCAGGACAGCCCAAGTCCGTACTTC. The whole variable domain, filled in from reference TRBV29-1 and TRBJ2-5, reads SAVISQKPSRDICQRGTSLTIQCQVDSQVTMMFWYRQQPGQSLTLIATANQGSEATYESGFVIDKFPISRPNLTFSTLTVSNMSPEDSSIYLCSVEDQDSPSPYFGPGTRLLVL.

This clonotype has just a few counts. The V call is TRBV7-2, the J call TRBJ2-5; the D gene is possibly TRBD2 (7 bases). The CDR3 totals 13 residues. Between the trimmed V and J ends, which lost 1 base and 6 bases, there was a span of 9 bases. Germline V gives CDR1 SGHTA, CDR2 FQGNSA. The CDR3 sequence: CASSLGGGQTQYF. CDR3 sequence (DNA): TGTGCCAGCAGCTTAGGGGGGGGCCAGACCCAGTACTTC.

J is TRBJ2-3 and V is TRBV9; a weak D match, TRBD2 (7 bases). CDR3 length: 16 residues. In germline, CDR1 is SGDLS, CDR2 YYNGEE. V was pared by 2 bases and J by 0 bases, with 13 bases between. CDR3 sequence reads: CASSVTGGLSTDTQYF. The CDR3 coding sequence is TGTGCCAGCAGCGTTACGGGGGGCCTTAGCACAGATACGCAGTATTTT.

The rearrangement links TRBV7-2 to TRBJ2-4; perhaps TRBD1 as D (5 bases). The CDR3 runs to 15 residues. V dropped 5 bases and J dropped 13 bases, with 24 bases sitting between them. Germline values: CDR1 SGHTA, CDR2 FQGNSA. The CDR3 DNA reads as TGTGCCAGCAGCGTGGGCAGTGGGGCCTACAATGAGCAGTACTTC. Amino acids: CASSVGSGAYNEQYF.

This clonotype was seen many times. The chain carries TRBV20-1 and TRBJ2-3; 9 nucleotides align to TRBD2. V gave up 4 bases and J gave up 3 bases; unmatched junction bases: 11. Germline lookup yields CDR1 DFQATT and CDR2 SNEGSKA (reference sequence). The CDR3 runs 16 residues. The CDR3: CSAKIFSGSPTDTQYF. CDR3 DNA: TGCAGTGCTAAGATTTTTAGCGGGAGTCCAACAGATACGCAGTATTTT.

Concerning this clonotype itself: A much larger clone differs from this one at a single base, so this may be a read error. Written as DNA, the CDR3 is TGCAGTGCTAGAGATGTCGGGCGAGAGACCCAGTACTTC. Residues: CSARDVGRETQYF. The V call is TRBV20-1, the J call TRBJ2-5; D is uncertain. V dropped 0 bases and J dropped 4 bases, with 9 bases sitting between them. Germline lookup yields CDR1 DFQATT and CDR2 SNEGSKA (reference sequence). This CDR3 region has 13 residues.

The chain couples TRBV12-3 or TRBV12-4 to TRBJ1-4; tentatively, D is TRBD1 (5 bases). The V gene lost 1 base and the J gene lost 1 base, with 13 bases spanning the gap. The CDR3 spans 17 residues. The CDR3 is CASSLVAGSGTNEKLFF. CDR3 in DNA: TGTGCCAGCAGTTTAGTGGCAGGGAGTGGAACTAATGAAAAACTGTTTTTT.

This clonotype has a count of ten or more. The chain uses TRBV7-2 and TRBJ2-3, with 13 bases that match TRBD2. The CDR3 is 14 amino acids. Germline CDR1 and CDR2: SGHTA and FQGNSA. V lost 6 bases, J lost 3 bases, and 0 bases stayed unmatched. CDR3 nucleotide sequence: TGTGCCAGCAGACTAGCGGGAGGGACAGATACGCAGTATTTT. It yields the protein CASRLAGGTDTQYF.

In the case of this clonotype: Being one base from a much bigger clone, this may be a read error. This CDR3 is CASKAVTYEQDF. DNA of the CDR3: TGTGCCAGCAAGGCGGTTACCTACGAGCAGGACTTC. The genes are TRBV12-3 or TRBV12-4 and TRBJ2-7, with unresolved D. The CDR3 has 12 amino acids.

Turning to this clonotype: The junction departs from germline at one end; a sequencing error may be responsible. CDR3 residues: CASARVEGNGQFF. CDR3 DNA: TGTGCCAGCGCGAGGGTGGAGGGCAATGGGCAGTTCTTC. The chain uses TRBV12-3 or TRBV12-4 and TRBJ2-1; D possibly corresponds to TRBD2 (6 bases). The CDR3 totals 13 residues.

The chain employs TRBV11-2 and TRBJ2-5; 8 nucleotides agree with TRBD2. With 5 bases clipped from V and 4 bases from J, the junction kept 18 bases outside the gene matches. The CDR3 is 18 residues long. CDR1 and CDR2 (germline): SGHAT, FQNNGV. This CDR3 is CASSTFLAGGLPLETQYF. CDR3 DNA: TGTGCCAGCAGCACCTTTTTGGCGGGGGGACTCCCTTTAGAGACCCAGTACTTC.

This clonotype was picked up a small number of times. The chain links TRBV3-1 to TRBJ2-2; tentative D call: TRBD2 (6 bases). The CDR3 is 15 amino acids. V was clipped by 0 bases and J by 6 bases, with 11 bases between them. Germline CDR1 and CDR2: LGHDT and YNNKEL (reference sequence). Here the CDR3 DNA reads TGTGCCAGCAGCCAAGATATGGGGGGACCCGGGGAGCTGTTTTTT. This codes for CASSQDMGGPGELFF.

This clonotype has a single count. This chain connects TRBV5-4 to TRBJ2-7; D perhaps matches TRBD2 (5 bases). Per germline, CDR1 SGHNT and CDR2 YYREEE (reference sequence). CDR3 length: 13 residues. V lost 1 base and J lost 7, with 12 bases in between. The chain's CDR3 is CASSLNVGVEQYF. The CDR3 coding sequence is TGTGCCAGCAGCTTGAACGTCGGGGTTGAGCAGTACTTC. Full variable domain (outside the CDR3, taken from reference TRBV5-4 and TRBJ2-7): ETGVTQSPTHLIKTRGQQVTLRCSSQSGHNTVSWYQQALGQGPQFIFQYYREEENGRGNFPPRFSGLQFPNYSSELNVNALELDDSALYLCASSLNVGVEQYFGPGTRLTVT.

This clonotype was counted between two and nine times. The chain recombines TRBV5-1 with TRBJ2-7; 9 nucleotides line up with TRBD1. The CDR3 loop spans 15 amino acids. The J segment lost 4 bases and the V segment lost 4 bases, leaving 9 bases of the junction unmatched. The V gene's germline CDR1 is SGHRS and CDR2 YFSETQ. CDR3 residues: CASSLQGQGVYEQYF. The CDR3 region has the DNA TGCGCCAGCAGCCTTCAGGGACAGGGAGTGTACGAGCAGTACTTC. The complete variable domain, with remaining parts taken from reference TRBV5-1 and TRBJ2-7, reads KAGVTQTPRYLIKTRGQQVTLSCSPISGHRSVSWYQQTPGQGLQFLFEYFSETQRNKGNFPGRFSGRQFSNSRSEMNVSTLELGDSALYLCASSLQGQGVYEQYFGPGTRLTVT.

This clonotype has only a few counts. The V and J genes are TRBV12-3 or TRBV12-4 and TRBJ2-7; 7 nucleotides line up with TRBD1. The CDR3 length is 15 residues. Trimming cost V 3 bases and J 7 bases; bases outside gene matches: 12. The CDR3 spells CASSLSQGEYNEQYF. CDR3 coding DNA: TGTGCCAGCAGTTTGAGTCAGGGGGAGTACAATGAGCAGTACTTC.

A word on this clonotype: This likely comes from a read error, as the CDR3 has no conserved phenylalanine or tryptophan at its end. Because the CDR3's place on the DNA is in doubt, the DNA is left out and the CDR3 is given as listed by TCRdb. The gene calls are TRBV7-2 and TRBJ1-2; TRBD1 is the table's D call, not checked against the DNA. The CDR3 region is 13 residues in length, termini included. The germline V gene has CDR1 SGHTA and CDR2 FQGNSA. The CDR3 reads CASSWGQIYGHTC.

The V gene is TRBV10-3, the J gene TRBJ1-6; 10 positions agree with TRBD1. Trimming removed 8 bases from V and 10 bases from J; junction bases left unmatched: 11. Germline V lookup: CDR1 ENHRY, CDR2 SYGVKD. CDR3 length: 15 amino acids. CDR3 DNA: TGTGCCATCGGGGGGACAGGGGAGGTTCAGTCACCCCTCCACTTT. Translating it yields CAIGGTGEVQSPLHF.

The rearrangement joins TRBV6-5 to TRBJ1-1; TRBD1 is a possible D gene (6 bases). This CDR3 is 14 amino acids long. V dropped 6 bases and J dropped 0 bases, with 11 bases sitting between them. Germline-derived CDR1 and CDR2 are MNHEY and SVGAGI. CDR3 region: CASRPRTVNTEAFF. The CDR3 DNA sequence: TGTGCCAGCAGGCCAAGGACAGTGAACACTGAAGCTTTCTTT.

This clonotype was seen at least ten times. The chain links TRBV6-2 or TRBV6-3 to TRBJ1-2; D call uncertain. The germline gives CDR1 MNHEY, CDR2 SVGEGT. Trimming cost V 6 bases and J 8 bases, with 10 bases left between them. There are 11 residues in the CDR3. The CDR3 loop reads CASSFTVGYTF. CDR3 in DNA: TGTGCCAGCAGCTTCACAGTGGGCTACACCTTC.

V is TRBV3-1 and J is TRBJ1-5; D gene ambiguous. Germline V CDR1 and CDR2: LGHDT, YNNKEL (reference sequence). The germline V and J ends were trimmed by 4 bases and 5 bases, with 12 bases remaining between them. The CDR3 has 14 amino acids. CDR3 protein: CASSRRASDQPQHF. The CDR3 DNA follows: TGTGCCAGCAGCCGCCGGGCTTCTGATCAGCCCCAGCATTTT.

A remark on this clonotype: One junction end does not reproduce the germline sequence, and a read error may be involved. This chain links TRBV5-1 with TRBJ1-1; 7 bases fit TRBD1. Germline V CDR1 and CDR2: SGHRS, YFSETQ. This CDR3 region has 15 residues. The CDR3 region has the DNA TGTGCCAGCAGCTTAGTGGCAGGGGGGGACACTGAAGCTTTCTTT. This sequence encodes CASSLVAGGDTEAFF.

This clonotype was seen a few times. The CDR3 sequence is CSASQIGGEQFF. The DNA of the CDR3 is TGCAGTGCTAGCCAAATTGGAGGGGAGCAGTTCTTC. This chain uses TRBV20-1 with TRBJ2-1, with a possible D match to TRBD2 (6 bases). CDR1 is DFQATT and CDR2 is SNEGSKA in the germline V gene (reference sequence). V lost 3 bases and J 10 bases, leaving 13 bases between the germline ends. This CDR3 is 12 amino acids long.

In this sample, this clonotype turned up a few times. The chain employs TRBV12-3 or TRBV12-4 and TRBJ2-5; D is possibly TRBD1 (6 bases). V shed 2 bases and J shed 2 bases, with 9 bases lying between them. The CDR3 has 14 residues. The CDR3 here is CASSLIQGQETQYF. DNA of the CDR3: TGTGCCAGCAGTTTAATACAGGGACAAGAGACCCAGTACTTC.

This clonotype was picked up a small number of times. V is TRBV5-1 and J is TRBJ2-3; 9 bases match TRBD1. The CDR3 extends over 17 amino acids. CDR1 is SGHRS and CDR2 is YFSETQ in the germline V gene. V trimming: 4 bases; J trimming: 3 bases; junction bases outside the gene matches: 12. In DNA, the CDR3 is TGCGCCAGCAGCCCTGGGACAGGGACGATCGGGACAGATACGCAGTATTTT. It specifies CASSPGTGTIGTDTQYF.

In DNA, the CDR3 is TGCGCCAGCAGCCGACTAGCGACAGTCGAGCAGTACTTC. Translated: CASSRLATVEQYF. The rearrangement uses TRBV5-1 and TRBJ2-7; 8 bases map to TRBD2. This CDR3 is built from 13 residues. The V and J ends lost 4 bases and 6 bases, in that order; junction bases with no gene match: 6. Germline CDR1 reads SGHRS; CDR2 reads YFSETQ.

The CDR3 DNA is TGCAGCGTTGAACCTGACAGAGACTATGGCTACACCTTC. The encoded protein is CSVEPDRDYGYTF. The chain uses TRBV29-1 and TRBJ1-2, with D maybe TRBD1 (5 bases). CDR1 and CDR2 from the germline V gene are SQVTM and ANQGSEA. This CDR3 spans 13 amino acids. V was clipped by 2 bases and J by 3 bases, with 10 bases between them.